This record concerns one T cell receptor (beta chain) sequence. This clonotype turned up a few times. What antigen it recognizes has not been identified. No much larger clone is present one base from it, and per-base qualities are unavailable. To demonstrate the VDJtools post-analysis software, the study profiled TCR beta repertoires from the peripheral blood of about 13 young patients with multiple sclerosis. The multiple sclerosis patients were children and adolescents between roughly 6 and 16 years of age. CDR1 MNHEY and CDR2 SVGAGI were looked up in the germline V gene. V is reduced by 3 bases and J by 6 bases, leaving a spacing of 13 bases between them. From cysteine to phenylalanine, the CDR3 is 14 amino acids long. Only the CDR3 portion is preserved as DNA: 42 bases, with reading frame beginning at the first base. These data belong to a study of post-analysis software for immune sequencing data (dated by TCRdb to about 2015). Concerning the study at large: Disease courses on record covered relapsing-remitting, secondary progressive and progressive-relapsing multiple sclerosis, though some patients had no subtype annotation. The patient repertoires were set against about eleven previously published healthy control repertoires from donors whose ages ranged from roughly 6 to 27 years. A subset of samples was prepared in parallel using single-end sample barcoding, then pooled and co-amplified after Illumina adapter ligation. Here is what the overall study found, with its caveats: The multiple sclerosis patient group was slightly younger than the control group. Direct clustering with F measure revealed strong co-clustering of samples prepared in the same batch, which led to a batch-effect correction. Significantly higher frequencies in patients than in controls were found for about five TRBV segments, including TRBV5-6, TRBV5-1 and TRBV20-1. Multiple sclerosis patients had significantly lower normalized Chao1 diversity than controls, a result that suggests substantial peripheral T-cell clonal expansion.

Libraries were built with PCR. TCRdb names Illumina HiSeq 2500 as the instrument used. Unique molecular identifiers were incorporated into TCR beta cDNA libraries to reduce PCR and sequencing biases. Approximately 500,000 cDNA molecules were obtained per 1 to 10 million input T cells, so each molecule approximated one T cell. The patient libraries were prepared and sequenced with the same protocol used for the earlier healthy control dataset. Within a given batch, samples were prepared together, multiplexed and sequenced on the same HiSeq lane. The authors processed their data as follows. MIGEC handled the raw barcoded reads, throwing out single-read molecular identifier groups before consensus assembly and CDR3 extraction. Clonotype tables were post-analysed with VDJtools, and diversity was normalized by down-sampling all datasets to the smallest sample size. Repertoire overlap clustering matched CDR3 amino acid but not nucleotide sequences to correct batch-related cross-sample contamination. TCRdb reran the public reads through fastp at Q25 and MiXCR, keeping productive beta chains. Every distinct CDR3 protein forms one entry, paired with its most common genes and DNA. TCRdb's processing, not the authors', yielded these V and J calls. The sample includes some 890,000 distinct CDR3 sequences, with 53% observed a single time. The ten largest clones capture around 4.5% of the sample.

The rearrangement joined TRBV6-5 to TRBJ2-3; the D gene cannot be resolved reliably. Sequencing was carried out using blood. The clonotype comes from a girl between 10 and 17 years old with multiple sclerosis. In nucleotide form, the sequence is TGTGCCAGCAGTTATCTTAGTCGCAGGGATACGCAGTATTTT. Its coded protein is CASSYLSRRDTQYF.